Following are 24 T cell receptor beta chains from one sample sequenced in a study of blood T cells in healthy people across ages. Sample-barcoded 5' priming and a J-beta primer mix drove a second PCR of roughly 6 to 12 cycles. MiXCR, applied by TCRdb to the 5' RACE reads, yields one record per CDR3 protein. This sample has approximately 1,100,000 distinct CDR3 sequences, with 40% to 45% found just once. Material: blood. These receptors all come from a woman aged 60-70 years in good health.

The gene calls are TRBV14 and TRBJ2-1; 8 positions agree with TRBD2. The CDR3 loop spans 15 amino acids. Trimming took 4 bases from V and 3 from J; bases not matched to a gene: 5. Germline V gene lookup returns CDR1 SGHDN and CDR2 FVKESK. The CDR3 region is CASSRTSRRYNEQFF. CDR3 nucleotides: TGTGCCAGCAGCCGGACTAGCAGACGCTACAATGAGCAGTTCTTC.

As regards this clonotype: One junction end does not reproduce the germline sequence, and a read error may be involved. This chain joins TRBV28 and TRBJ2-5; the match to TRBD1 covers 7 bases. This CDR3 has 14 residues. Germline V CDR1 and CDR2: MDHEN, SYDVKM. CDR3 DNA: TGTGCCGGCAGTTTGGAACAGGGGTACGAGACCCAGTACTTC. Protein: CAGSLEQGYETQYF.

The CDR3 bases are TGTGCCAGCTCACCTGACAGGGAAGGCTGTGGCTACACCTTC. Translated, it gives CASSPDREGCGYTF. The rearrangement links TRBV18 to TRBJ1-2, with 7 bases fitting TRBD1. Germline values: CDR1 KGHSH, CDR2 LQKENI. J was trimmed by 7 bases and V by 3 bases; bases with no gene match: 8. This CDR3 has 14 amino acids.

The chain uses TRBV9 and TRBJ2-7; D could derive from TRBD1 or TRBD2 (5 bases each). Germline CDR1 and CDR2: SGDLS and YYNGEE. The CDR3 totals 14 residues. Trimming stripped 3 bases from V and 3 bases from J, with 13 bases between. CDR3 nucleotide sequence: TGTGCCAGCAGCGGAGGGACGAATTTCTACGAGCAGTACTTC. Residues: CASSGGTNFYEQYF.

The CDR3 reads CASSFSAHKAQYF. In DNA form, the CDR3 reads TGTGCCAGCAGCTTTTCGGCTCACAAGGCCCAGTACTTC. The V and J genes are TRBV5-5 and TRBJ2-4; D is uncertain. This CDR3 region has 13 residues. The germline gives CDR1 SGHKS, CDR2 YYEKEE (reference sequence). V dropped 2 bases and J dropped 13 bases, with 16 bases sitting between them.

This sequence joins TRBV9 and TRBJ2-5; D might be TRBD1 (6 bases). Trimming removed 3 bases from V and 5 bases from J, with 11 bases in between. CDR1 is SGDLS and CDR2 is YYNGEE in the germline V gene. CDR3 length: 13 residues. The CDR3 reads CASSGSRGETQYF. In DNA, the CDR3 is TGTGCCAGCAGCGGAAGTAGGGGGGAGACCCAGTACTTC.

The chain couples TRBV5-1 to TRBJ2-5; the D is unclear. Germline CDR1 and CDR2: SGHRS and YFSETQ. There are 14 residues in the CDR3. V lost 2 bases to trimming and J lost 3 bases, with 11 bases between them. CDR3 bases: TGCGCCAGCAGCTTTTCGCTAAGGGAAGAGACCCAGTACTTC. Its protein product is CASSFSLREETQYF.

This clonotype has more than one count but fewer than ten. The CDR3 here is CASSLRQVGSYEQYF. CDR3 DNA: TGTGCCAGCAGTTTAAGGCAGGTGGGCTCCTACGAGCAGTACTTC. This chain uses TRBV12-3 or TRBV12-4 with TRBJ2-7; D is ambiguous. This CDR3 has 15 amino acids. Trimming removed 2 bases at V and 0 bases at J, with 11 bases between.

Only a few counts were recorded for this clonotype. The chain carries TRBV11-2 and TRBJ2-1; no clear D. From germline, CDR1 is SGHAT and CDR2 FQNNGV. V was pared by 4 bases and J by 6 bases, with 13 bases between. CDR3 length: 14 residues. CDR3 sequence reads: CASSSHPGVNEQFF. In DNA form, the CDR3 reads TGTGCCAGCAGCTCGCACCCTGGGGTCAATGAGCAGTTCTTC.

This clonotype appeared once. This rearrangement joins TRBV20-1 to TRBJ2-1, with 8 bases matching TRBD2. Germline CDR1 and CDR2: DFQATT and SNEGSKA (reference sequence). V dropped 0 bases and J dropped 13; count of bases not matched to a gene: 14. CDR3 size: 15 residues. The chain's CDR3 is CSARDPSGSIIVQFF. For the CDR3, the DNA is TGCAGTGCTAGAGATCCGAGCGGGAGTATTATAGTTCAGTTCTTC.

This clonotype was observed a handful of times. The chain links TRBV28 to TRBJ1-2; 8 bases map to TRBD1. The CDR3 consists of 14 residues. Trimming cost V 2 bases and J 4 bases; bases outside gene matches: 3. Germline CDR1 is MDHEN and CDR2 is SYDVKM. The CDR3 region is CASSLRQGTYGYTF. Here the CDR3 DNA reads TGTGCCAGCAGTTTACGACAGGGGACCTATGGCTACACCTTC.

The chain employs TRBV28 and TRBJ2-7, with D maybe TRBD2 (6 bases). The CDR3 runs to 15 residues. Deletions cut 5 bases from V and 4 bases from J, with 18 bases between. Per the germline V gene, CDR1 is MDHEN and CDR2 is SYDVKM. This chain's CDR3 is CASSPGTSALYEQYF. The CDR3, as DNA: TGTGCCAGCAGTCCCGGGACTTCAGCCCTATACGAGCAGTACTTC.

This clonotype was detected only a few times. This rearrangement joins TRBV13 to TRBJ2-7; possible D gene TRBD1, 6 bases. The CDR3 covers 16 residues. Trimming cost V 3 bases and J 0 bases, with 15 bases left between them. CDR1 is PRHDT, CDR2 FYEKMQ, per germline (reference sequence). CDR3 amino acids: CASSLATGARSYEQYF. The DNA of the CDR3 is TGTGCCAGCAGCTTGGCGACAGGTGCGCGCTCCTACGAGCAGTACTTC.

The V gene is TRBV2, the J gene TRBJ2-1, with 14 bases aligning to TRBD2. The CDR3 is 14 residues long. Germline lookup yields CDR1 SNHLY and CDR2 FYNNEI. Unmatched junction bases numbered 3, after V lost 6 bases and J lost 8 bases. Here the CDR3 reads CASRGTSGRYEQFF. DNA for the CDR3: TGTGCCAGCAGAGGGACTAGCGGGAGATATGAGCAGTTCTTC.

CDR3 residues: CASSFEGDSETQFF. CDR3 sequence (DNA): TGTGCCAGCAGCTTCGAGGGGGATTCAGAGACCCAGTTCTTC. The chain is built from TRBV7-6 and TRBJ2-1; D is perhaps TRBD1 (6 bases). V lost 3 bases and J 13 bases, leaving 19 bases between the germline ends. This CDR3 is 14 amino acids long. Germline V gene data show CDR1 as SGHVS and CDR2 as FNYEAQ.

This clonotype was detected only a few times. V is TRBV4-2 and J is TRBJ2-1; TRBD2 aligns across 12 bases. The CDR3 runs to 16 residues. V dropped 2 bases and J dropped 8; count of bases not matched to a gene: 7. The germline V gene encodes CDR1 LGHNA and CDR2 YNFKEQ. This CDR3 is CASSQNLAGGFDEQFF. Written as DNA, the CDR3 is TGTGCCAGCAGCCAAAACCTAGCGGGAGGGTTCGATGAGCAGTTCTTC.

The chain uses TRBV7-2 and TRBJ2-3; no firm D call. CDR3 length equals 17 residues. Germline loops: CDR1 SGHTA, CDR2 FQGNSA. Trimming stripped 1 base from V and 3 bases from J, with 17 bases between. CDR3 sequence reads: CASSLDGGLVSTDTQYF. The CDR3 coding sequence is TGTGCCAGCAGCTTAGACGGCGGCCTTGTGAGTACAGATACGCAGTATTTT.

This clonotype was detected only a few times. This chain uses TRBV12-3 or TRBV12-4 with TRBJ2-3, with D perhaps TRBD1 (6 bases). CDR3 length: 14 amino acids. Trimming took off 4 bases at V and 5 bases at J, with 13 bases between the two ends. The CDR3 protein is CASSSGRGGDTQYF. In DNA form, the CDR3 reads TGTGCCAGCAGTTCGGGACGAGGGGGAGATACGCAGTATTTT.

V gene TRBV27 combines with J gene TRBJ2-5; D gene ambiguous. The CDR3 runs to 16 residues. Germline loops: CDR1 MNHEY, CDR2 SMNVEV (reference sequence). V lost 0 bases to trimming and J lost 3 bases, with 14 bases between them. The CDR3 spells CASSLSIGPPEETQYF. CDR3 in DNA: TGTGCCAGCAGTTTATCGATCGGGCCTCCCGAAGAGACCCAGTACTTC.

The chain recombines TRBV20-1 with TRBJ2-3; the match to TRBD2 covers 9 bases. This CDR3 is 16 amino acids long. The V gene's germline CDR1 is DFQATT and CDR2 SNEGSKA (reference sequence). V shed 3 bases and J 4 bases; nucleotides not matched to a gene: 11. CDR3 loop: CSASQSGTSMADTQYF. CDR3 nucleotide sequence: TGCAGTGCTAGTCAATCGGGGACTAGCATGGCAGATACGCAGTATTTT.

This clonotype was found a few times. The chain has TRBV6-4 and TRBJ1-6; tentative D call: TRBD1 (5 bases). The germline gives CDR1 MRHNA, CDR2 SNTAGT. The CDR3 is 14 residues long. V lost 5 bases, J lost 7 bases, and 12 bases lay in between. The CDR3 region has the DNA TGTGCCAGCAGTACCCAGGGAGAGAATTCACCCCTCCACTTT. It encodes CASSTQGENSPLHF.

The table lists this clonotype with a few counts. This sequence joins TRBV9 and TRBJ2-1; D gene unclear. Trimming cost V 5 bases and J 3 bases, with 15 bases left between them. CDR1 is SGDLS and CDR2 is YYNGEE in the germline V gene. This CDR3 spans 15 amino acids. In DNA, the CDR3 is TGTGCCAGCAGTGATCCCGCCCCCAGCTACAATGAGCAGTTCTTC. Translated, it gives CASSDPAPSYNEQFF.

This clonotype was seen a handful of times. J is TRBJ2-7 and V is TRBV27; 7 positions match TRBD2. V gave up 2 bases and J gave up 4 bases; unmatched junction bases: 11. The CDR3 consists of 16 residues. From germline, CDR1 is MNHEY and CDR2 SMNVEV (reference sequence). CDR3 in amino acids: CASSLEGRGRGYEQYF. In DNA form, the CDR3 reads TGTGCCAGCAGTTTAGAAGGGCGCGGGAGAGGGTACGAGCAGTACTTC.

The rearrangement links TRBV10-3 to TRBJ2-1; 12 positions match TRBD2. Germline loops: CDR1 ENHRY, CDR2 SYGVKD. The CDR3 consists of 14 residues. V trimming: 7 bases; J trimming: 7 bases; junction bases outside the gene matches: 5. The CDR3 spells CAITRTSGTNEQFF. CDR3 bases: TGTGCCATCACCAGGACTAGCGGGACAAATGAGCAGTTCTTC.